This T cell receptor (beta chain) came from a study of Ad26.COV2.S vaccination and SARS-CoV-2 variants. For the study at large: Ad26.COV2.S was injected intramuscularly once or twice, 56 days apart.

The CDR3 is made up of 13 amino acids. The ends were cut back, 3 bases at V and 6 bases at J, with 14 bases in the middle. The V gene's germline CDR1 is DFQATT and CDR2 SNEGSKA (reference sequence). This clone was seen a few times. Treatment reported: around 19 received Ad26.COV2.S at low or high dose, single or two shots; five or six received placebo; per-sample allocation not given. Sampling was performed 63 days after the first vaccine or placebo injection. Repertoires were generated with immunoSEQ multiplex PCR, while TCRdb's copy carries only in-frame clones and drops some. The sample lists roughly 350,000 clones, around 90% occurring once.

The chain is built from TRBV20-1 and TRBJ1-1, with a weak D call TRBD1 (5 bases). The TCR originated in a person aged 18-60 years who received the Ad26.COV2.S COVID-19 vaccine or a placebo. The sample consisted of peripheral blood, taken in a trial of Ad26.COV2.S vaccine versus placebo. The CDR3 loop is CSASRGDLPEAFF. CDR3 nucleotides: TGCAGTGCTAGTAGAGGGGACTTGCCTGAAGCTTTCTTT.